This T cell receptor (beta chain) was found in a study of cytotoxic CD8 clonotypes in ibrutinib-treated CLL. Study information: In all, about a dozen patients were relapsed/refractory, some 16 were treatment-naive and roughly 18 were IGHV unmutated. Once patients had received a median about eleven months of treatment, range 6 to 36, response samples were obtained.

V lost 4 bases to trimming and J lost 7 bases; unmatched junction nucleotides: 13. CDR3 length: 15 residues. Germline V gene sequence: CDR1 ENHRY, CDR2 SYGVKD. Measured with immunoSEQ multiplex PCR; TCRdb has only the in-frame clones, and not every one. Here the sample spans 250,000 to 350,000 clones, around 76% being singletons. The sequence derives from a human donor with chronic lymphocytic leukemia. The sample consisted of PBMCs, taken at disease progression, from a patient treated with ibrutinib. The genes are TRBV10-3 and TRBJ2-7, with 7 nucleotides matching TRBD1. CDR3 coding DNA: TGTGCCATCAGTGGTACAGGGGCCCCGTTGGGGGAGCAGTACTTC. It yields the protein CAISGTGAPLGEQYF.